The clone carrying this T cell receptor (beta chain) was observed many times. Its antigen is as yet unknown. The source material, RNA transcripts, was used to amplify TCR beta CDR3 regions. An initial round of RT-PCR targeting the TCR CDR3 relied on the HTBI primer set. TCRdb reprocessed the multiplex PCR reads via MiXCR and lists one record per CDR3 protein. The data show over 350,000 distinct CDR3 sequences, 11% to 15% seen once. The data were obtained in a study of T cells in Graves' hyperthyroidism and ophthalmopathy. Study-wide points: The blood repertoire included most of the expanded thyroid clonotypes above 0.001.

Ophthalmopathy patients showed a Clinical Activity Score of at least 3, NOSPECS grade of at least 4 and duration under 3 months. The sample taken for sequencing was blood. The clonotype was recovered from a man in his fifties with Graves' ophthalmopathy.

CDR3 in DNA: TGCGCCAGCAGACCGACAGCCACCTACGAGCAGTACTTC. Amino acid sequence: CASRPTATYEQYF. The chain links TRBV5-1 to TRBJ2-7, with D perhaps matching TRBD1 (5 bases). Trimming shortened V by 5 bases and J by 2 bases, and 11 bases separated the two germline ends. The CDR3 length is 13 residues. Germline V gene lookup returns CDR1 SGHRS and CDR2 YFSETQ. The full variable domain, its missing parts supplied by reference TRBV5-1 and TRBJ2-7, is KAGVTQTPRYLIKTRGQQVTLSCSPISGHRSVSWYQQTPGQGLQFLFEYFSETQRNKGNFPGRFSGRQFSNSRSEMNVSTLELGDSALYLCASRPTATYEQYFGPGTRLTVT.